This T cell receptor (beta chain) is from a study of high-grade serous ovarian cancer treatment subgroups. Background on the study: Samples averaged approximately 15,000 reads and several thousand unique TCR beta rearrangements. Study conclusions and caveats: Clonal relatedness tracked neoantigen level, and by trend copy number and mutation load.

The germline V and J ends were trimmed by 5 bases and 5 bases, with 19 bases remaining between them. Germline CDR1 is SQVTM and CDR2 is ANQGSEA. This CDR3 has 14 amino acids. With regard to this clone: Its target is unknown.

Produced via immunoSEQ multiplex PCR; TCRdb's table is partial and in-frame only. Here the sample spans around 7,000 clones, 60% to 80% being singletons. Tumor tissue was taken before any definitive surgery or chemotherapy was given. Specimen: tumor tissue. The chain uses TRBV29-1 and TRBJ2-7; unclear D gene. This receptor was identified in a human donor with high-grade serous ovarian cancer. CDR3 sequence: CSVSRAASPHEQYF. The CDR3 DNA is TGCAGCGTTTCCCGGGCCGCATCTCCCCACGAGCAGTACTTC.